One and the same sample provided the 21 T cell receptor beta chains below, sequenced in a study of siplizumab effects on memory and regulatory T cells. Cells from the mixed lymphocyte reaction were cocultured for 6 to 7 days at 37°C. The antigens of these receptors remain unknown. Repertoires were generated with immunoSEQ multiplex PCR, while TCRdb's copy carries only in-frame clones and drops some. Here the sample spans about 3,100 clones, around 54% being singletons. The specimen was CFSE-low (dividing) CD4+ T cells sorted from an allogeneic mixed lymphocyte reaction. Every receptor here comes from a human donor in good health; the cells came from an allogeneic mixed lymphocyte reaction.

This clone appeared a few times. V is TRBV5-4 and J is TRBJ2-1; 12 bases are a match to TRBD2. CDR1 is SGHNT and CDR2 is YYREEE in the germline V gene (reference sequence). V lost 4 bases, J lost 6 bases, and 11 bases stayed unmatched. The CDR3 length is 17 residues. The chain's CDR3 is CASSKSGLAGSFNEQFF. CDR3 coding DNA: TGTGCCAGCAGCAAGAGCGGACTAGCGGGATCTTTCAATGAGCAGTTCTTC.

The V call is TRBV9, the J call TRBJ2-3; D may match TRBD1 or TRBD2 (5 bases each). This CDR3 region has 17 residues. Germline assignment: CDR1 SGDLS and CDR2 YYNGEE. V was trimmed by 4 bases and J by 2 bases, leaving 20 bases between them. The CDR3 region is CASSFRPGPANTDTQYF. In DNA form, the CDR3 reads TGTGCCAGCAGCTTCCGACCGGGACCGGCGAACACAGATACGCAGTATTTT. The complete variable domain, with remaining parts taken from reference TRBV9 and TRBJ2-3, reads DSGVTQTPKHLITATGQRVTLRCSPRSGDLSVYWYQQSLDQGLQFLIQYYNGEERAKGNILERFSAQQFPDLHSELNLSSLELGDSALYFCASSFRPGPANTDTQYFGPGTRLTVL.

This clone was counted only a few times. V gene TRBV5-4 combines with J gene TRBJ1-1; D unresolved. Germline assignment: CDR1 SGHNT and CDR2 YYREEE (reference sequence). The CDR3 is 14 amino acids. Trimming left V 4 bases short and J 1 base short, with 11 bases between. CDR3 DNA sequence: TGTGCCAGCAGCCCGAGGCTGCAGAACACTGAAGCTTTCTTT. This codes for CASSPRLQNTEAFF.

The chain combines TRBV9 with TRBJ1-3; D gene uncertain. The germline gives CDR1 SGDLS, CDR2 YYNGEE. The V end was cut by 0 bases, the J end by 2 bases, with 6 bases between. There are 14 residues in the CDR3. The CDR3 coding sequence is TGTGCCAGCAGCGTAGCTAGCGCTGGAAACACCATATATTTT. This sequence encodes CASSVASAGNTIYF.

This clone was seen only once. V gene TRBV7-9 combines with J gene TRBJ2-7, with D perhaps being TRBD1 or TRBD2 (5 bases each). Germline V gives CDR1 SEHNR, CDR2 FQNEAQ (reference sequence). V lost 1 base and J lost 3, with 13 bases in between. The length of the CDR3 is 15 residues. CDR3 in amino acids: CASSLGGARVYEQYF. DNA of the CDR3: TGTGCCAGCAGCTTAGGAGGGGCGCGAGTCTACGAGCAGTACTTC. The whole variable domain, remainder taken from reference TRBV7-9 and TRBJ2-7, is DTGVSQNPRHKITKRGQNVTFRCDPISEHNRLYWYRQTLGQGPEFLTYFQNEAQLEKSRLLSDRFSAERPKGSFSTLEIQRTEQGDSAMYLCASSLGGARVYEQYFGPGTRLTVT.

In its sample, this clone was seen once. The rearrangement uses TRBV30 and TRBJ1-6; no definite D call. Germline values: CDR1 GTSNPN, CDR2 SVGIG (reference sequence). V was cut by 6 bases and J by 9 bases, with 15 bases left in between. The CDR3 is 13 residues long. This CDR3 is CACNSLFGSPLHF. Written as DNA, the CDR3 is TGTGCCTGTAACAGTCTTTTCGGTTCACCCCTCCACTTT.

The chain links TRBV29-1 to TRBJ1-1; perhaps TRBD1 as D (5 bases). Between the trimmed V and J ends, which lost 4 bases and 3 bases, there was a span of 9 bases. The V gene's germline CDR1 is SQVTM and CDR2 ANQGSEA. The CDR3 runs to 12 residues. The CDR3 DNA reads as TGCAGCGTTGTACGGGGGGACACTGAAGCTTTCTTT. Its protein is CSVVRGDTEAFF.

As concerns this clone: The junction departs from germline at one end; a sequencing error may be responsible. This chain links TRBV11-3 with TRBJ1-2, with 7 bases aligning to TRBD1. Germline-derived CDR1 and CDR2 are SGHNT and YENEEA. This CDR3 spans 14 amino acids. As DNA, the CDR3 is TGTGTCAGCAGCCTAGGGACAGTTAACTATGGCTACACCTTC. As protein: CVSSLGTVNYGYTF.

The J gene is TRBJ2-3, the V gene TRBV5-6; D possibly corresponds to TRBD1 (5 bases). The V end was cut by 0 bases, the J end by 4 bases, with 15 bases between. CDR3 length equals 16 residues. Germline values: CDR1 SGHDT, CDR2 YYEEEE. This CDR3 is CASSLVSGMLADTQYF. The DNA for the CDR3 is TGTGCCAGCAGCTTGGTGTCAGGGATGTTGGCAGATACGCAGTATTTT.

This clone ranks as large. The chain recombines TRBV6-5 with TRBJ2-7; no definite D call. The germline V and J ends were trimmed by 7 bases and 3 bases, with 7 bases remaining between them. This CDR3 region has 11 residues. Germline V gene lookup returns CDR1 MNHEY and CDR2 SVGAGI. The CDR3 sequence is CASTLGYEQYF. The DNA of the CDR3 is TGTGCCAGCACCCTGGGCTACGAGCAGTACTTC.

CDR3 in amino acids: CASSESTGGQALNTEAFF. Here the CDR3 DNA reads TGCGCCAGCAGTGAGTCGACGGGGGGACAGGCCTTGAACACTGAAGCTTTCTTT. The chain couples TRBV10-1 to TRBJ1-1; 8 nucleotides align to TRBD1. V lost 0 bases and J lost 0; bases outside the gene matches: 9. The CDR3 is 18 amino acids. CDR1 is WNHNN, CDR2 SYGVQD, per germline (reference sequence).

V usage is TRBV5-1 and J usage is TRBJ2-5; 7 bases line up with TRBD1. The V and J ends lost 5 bases and 5 bases, in that order; junction bases with no gene match: 6. There are 13 residues in the CDR3. In germline, CDR1 is SGHRS, CDR2 YFSETQ. CDR3 sequence: CASRLTGWETQYF. The CDR3 nucleotides are TGCGCCAGCAGGCTGACAGGGTGGGAGACCCAGTACTTC.

The gene calls are TRBV25-1 and TRBJ1-4; a weak D match, TRBD1 (5 bases). There are 15 residues in the CDR3. With 5 bases removed from V and 1 base from J, the gap between germline ends came to 11 bases. Germline CDR1 reads MGHDK; CDR2 reads SYGVNS. CDR3: CASSTQTVTNEKLFF. The CDR3 nucleotides are TGTGCCAGCAGTACTCAGACAGTAACTAATGAAAAACTGTTTTTT.

The chain employs TRBV2 and TRBJ1-2; D perhaps matches TRBD1 (6 bases). Trimming took 4 bases from V and 7 from J, leaving 13 bases between them. Germline V gene data show CDR1 as SNHLY and CDR2 as FYNNEI. The CDR3 has 13 amino acids. CDR3 in amino acids: CASSVQGLGGYTF. The CDR3 DNA is TGTGCCAGCAGTGTACAGGGACTGGGTGGCTACACCTTC.

This clone was counted between two and nine times. The chain has TRBV27 and TRBJ2-7; D is possibly TRBD1 or TRBD2 (6 bases each). CDR1 is MNHEY and CDR2 is SMNVEV in the germline V gene (reference sequence). The CDR3 extends over 14 amino acids. The germline V and J ends were trimmed by 5 bases and 2 bases, with 13 bases remaining between them. The CDR3 coding sequence is TGTGCCAGCAGTCGGGTCCGGGGGCCCTACGAGCAGTACTTC. Its translation: CASSRVRGPYEQYF.

This clone showed up just a few times. This sequence joins TRBV5-1 and TRBJ2-3, with TRBD1 matching over 9 bases. The CDR3 has 16 amino acids. V shed 0 bases and J 1 base; nucleotides not matched to a gene: 3. CDR1 is SGHRS and CDR2 is YFSETQ in the germline V gene. The CDR3 protein is CASSLGRTGGTDTQYF. Here the CDR3 DNA reads TGCGCCAGCAGCTTGGGCCGGACAGGGGGCACAGATACGCAGTATTTT.

The rearrangement joins TRBV5-5 to TRBJ2-1; D is possibly TRBD1 or TRBD2 (5 bases each). This CDR3 has 15 amino acids. Germline CDR1 is SGHKS and CDR2 is YYEKEE (reference sequence). V gave up 5 bases and J gave up 2 bases, with 14 bases separating them. CDR3 sequence: CASSRDLGAYNEQFF. For the CDR3, the DNA is TGTGCCAGCAGTCGGGACCTGGGTGCCTACAATGAGCAGTTCTTC. The full variable domain, its missing parts supplied by reference TRBV5-5 and TRBJ2-1, is DAGVTQSPTHLIKTRGQQVTLRCSPISGHKSVSWYQQVLGQGPQFIFQYYEKEERGRGNFPDRFSARQFPNYSSELNVNALLLGDSALYLCASSRDLGAYNEQFFGPGTRLTVL.

This chain connects TRBV14 to TRBJ2-3; no clear D. The V gene's germline CDR1 is SGHDN and CDR2 FVKESK. V was clipped by 4 bases and J by 0 bases, with 14 bases between them. The CDR3 has 16 residues. CDR3 residues: CASSRRLPQSTDTQYF. The CDR3 DNA reads TGTGCCAGCAGCCGCCGACTTCCCCAAAGCACAGATACGCAGTATTTT.

This clone was counted a few times. The CDR3 region has the DNA TGTGCCAGCTCACCTTCAAGGGCCGGGACTGAAGCTTTCTTT. It codes for CASSPSRAGTEAFF. The rearrangement joins TRBV18 to TRBJ1-1, with D unclear. Between the trimmed V and J ends, which lost 3 bases and 5 bases, there was a span of 13 bases. The CDR3 totals 14 residues. Germline values: CDR1 KGHSH, CDR2 LQKENI.

V and J are TRBV5-8 and TRBJ1-6, with 7 bases that match TRBD1. V was pared by 4 bases and J by 7 bases, with 11 bases of the junction left unmatched. This CDR3 region has 16 residues. The germline CDR1 and CDR2 sequences are SGHTS and YDEGEE. CDR3 region: CASSDYQGGANSPLHF. The CDR3 DNA is TGTGCCAGCAGCGATTACCAAGGGGGCGCAAATTCACCCCTCCACTTT.

The CDR3 DNA sequence: TGTGCCAGCAGCCCACGGACAGGCTCTGGAAACACCATATATTTT. The encoded protein is CASSPRTGSGNTIYF. The chain uses TRBV7-2 and TRBJ1-3, with 7 positions matching TRBD1. CDR3 size: 15 residues. J was trimmed by 0 bases and V by 5 bases; bases with no gene match: 4. The germline V gene encodes CDR1 SGHTA and CDR2 FQGNSA.